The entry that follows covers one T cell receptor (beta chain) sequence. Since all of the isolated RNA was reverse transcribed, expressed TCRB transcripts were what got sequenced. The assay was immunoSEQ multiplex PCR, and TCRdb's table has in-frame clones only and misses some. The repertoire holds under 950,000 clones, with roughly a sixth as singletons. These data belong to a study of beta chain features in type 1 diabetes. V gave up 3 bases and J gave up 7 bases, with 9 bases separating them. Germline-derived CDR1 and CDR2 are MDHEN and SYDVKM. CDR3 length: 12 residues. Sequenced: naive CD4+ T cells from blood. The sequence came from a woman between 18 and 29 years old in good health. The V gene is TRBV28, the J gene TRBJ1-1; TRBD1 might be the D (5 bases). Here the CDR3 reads CASSFGTDEAFF. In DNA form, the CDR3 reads TGTGCCAGCAGTTTCGGGACGGATGAAGCTTTCTTT. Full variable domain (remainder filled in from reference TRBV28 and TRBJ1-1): DVKVTQSSRYLVKRTGEKVFLECVQDMDHENMFWYRQDPGLGLRLIYFSYDVKMKEKGDIPEGYSVSREKKERFSLILESASTNQTSMYLCASSFGTDEAFFGQGTRLTVV.